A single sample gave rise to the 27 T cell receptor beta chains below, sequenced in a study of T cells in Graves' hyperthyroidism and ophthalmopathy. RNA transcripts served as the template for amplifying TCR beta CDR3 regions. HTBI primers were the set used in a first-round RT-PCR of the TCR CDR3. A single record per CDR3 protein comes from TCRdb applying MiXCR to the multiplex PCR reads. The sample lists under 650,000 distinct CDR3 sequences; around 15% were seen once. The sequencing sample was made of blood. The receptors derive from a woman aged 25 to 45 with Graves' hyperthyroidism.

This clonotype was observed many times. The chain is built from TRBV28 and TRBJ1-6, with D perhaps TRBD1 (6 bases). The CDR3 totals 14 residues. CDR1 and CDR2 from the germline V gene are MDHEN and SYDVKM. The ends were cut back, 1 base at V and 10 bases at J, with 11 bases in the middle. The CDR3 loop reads CASSLSGVRSPLHF. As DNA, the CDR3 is TGTGCCAGCAGTTTATCAGGGGTTAGGTCACCCCTCCACTTT.

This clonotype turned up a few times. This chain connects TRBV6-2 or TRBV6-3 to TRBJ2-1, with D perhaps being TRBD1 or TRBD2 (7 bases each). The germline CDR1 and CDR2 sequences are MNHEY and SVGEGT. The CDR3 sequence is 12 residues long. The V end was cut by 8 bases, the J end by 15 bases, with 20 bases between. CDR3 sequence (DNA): TGTGCCAGCCTCCCTCAACAGGGGAGGGGGTTCTTC. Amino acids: CASLPQQGRGFF.

CDR3: CASSFDSWGYTF. For the CDR3, the DNA is TGTGCCAGCAGCTTCGACTCTTGGGGCTACACCTTC. V is TRBV6-1 and J is TRBJ1-2; no clear D. This CDR3 has 12 residues. Trimming removed 6 bases from V and 8 bases from J, with 13 bases in between. The V gene's germline CDR1 is MNHNS and CDR2 SASEGT.

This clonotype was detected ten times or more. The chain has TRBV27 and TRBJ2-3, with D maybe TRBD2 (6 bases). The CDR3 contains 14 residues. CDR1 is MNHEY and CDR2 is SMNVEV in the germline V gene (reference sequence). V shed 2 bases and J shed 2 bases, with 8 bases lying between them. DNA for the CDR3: TGTGCCAGCAGTTTACGACTAGACACAGATACGCAGTATTTT. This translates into CASSLRLDTDTQYF.

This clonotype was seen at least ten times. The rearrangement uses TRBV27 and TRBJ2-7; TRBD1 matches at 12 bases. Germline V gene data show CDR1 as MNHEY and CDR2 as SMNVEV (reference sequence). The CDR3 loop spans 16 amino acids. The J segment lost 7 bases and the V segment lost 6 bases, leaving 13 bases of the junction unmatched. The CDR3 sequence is CASSHTGTGGAGEQYF. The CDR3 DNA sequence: TGTGCCAGCAGCCATACCGGGACAGGGGGCGCGGGGGAGCAGTACTTC.

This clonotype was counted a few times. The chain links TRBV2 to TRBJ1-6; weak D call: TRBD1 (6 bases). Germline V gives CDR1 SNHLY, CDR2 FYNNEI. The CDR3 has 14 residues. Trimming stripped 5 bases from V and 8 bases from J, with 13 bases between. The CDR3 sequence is CASSIRGSDSPLHF. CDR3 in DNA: TGTGCCAGCAGTATTAGGGGGTCAGATTCACCCCTCCACTTT.

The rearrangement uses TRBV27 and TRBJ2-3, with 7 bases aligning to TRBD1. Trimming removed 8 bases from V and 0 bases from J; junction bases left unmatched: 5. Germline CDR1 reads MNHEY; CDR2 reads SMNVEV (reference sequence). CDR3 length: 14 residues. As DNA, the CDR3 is TGTGCCAGCCGGGACAGTCAAAGCACAGATACGCAGTATTTT. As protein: CASRDSQSTDTQYF.

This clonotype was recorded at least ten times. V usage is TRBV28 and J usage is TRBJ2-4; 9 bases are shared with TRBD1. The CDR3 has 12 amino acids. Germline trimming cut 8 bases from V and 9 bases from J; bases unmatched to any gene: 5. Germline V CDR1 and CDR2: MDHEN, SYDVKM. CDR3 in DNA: TGTGCCAGCGGGACAGGGTGGTCCATTCAGTACTTC. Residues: CASGTGWSIQYF.

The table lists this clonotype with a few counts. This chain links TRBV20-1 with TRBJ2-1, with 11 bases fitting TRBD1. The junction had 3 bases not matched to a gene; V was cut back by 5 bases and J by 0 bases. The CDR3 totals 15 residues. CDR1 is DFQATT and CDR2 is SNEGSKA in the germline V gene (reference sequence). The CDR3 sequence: CSAGTGGSSYNEQFF. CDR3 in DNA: TGCAGTGCTGGGACAGGGGGGAGCTCCTACAATGAGCAGTTCTTC.

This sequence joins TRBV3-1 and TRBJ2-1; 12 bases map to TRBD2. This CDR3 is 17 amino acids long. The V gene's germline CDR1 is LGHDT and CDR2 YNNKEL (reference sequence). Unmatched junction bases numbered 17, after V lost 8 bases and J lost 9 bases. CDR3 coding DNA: TGTGCCAGCGGGCGGAGGGGACTAGCGGGTTCTCACAGTGAGCAGTTCTTC. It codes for CASGRRGLAGSHSEQFF.

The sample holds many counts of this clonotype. This CDR3 is CATNYRENGELFF. The CDR3 DNA is TGTGCCACCAATTACAGGGAAAACGGGGAGCTGTTTTTT. The chain joins TRBV6-5 to TRBJ2-2; possibly TRBD1 for D (6 bases). There are 13 residues in the CDR3. Per the germline V gene, CDR1 is MNHEY and CDR2 is SVGAGI. Trimming removed 10 bases from V and 7 bases from J, with 16 bases in between.

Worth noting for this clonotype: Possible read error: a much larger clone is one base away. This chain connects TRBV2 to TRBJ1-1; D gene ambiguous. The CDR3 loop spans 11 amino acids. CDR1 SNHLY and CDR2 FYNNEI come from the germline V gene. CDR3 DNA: TGTGCCAGCGTGGGTAGAACTGGAGCTTTCTTT. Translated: CASVGRTGAFF.

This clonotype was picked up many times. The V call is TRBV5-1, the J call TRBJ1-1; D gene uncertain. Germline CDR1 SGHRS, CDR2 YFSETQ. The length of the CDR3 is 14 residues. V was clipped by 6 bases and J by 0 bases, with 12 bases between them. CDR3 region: CASKTGGMNTEAFF. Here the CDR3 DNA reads TGCGCCAGCAAAACTGGAGGTATGAACACTGAAGCTTTCTTT.

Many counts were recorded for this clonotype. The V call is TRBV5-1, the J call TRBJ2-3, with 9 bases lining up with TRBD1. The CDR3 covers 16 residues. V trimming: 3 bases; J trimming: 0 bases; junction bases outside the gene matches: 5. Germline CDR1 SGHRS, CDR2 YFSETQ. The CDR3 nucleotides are TGCGCCAGCAGCTCATACAGGGGGCGAAGCACAGATACGCAGTATTTT. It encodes CASSSYRGRSTDTQYF.

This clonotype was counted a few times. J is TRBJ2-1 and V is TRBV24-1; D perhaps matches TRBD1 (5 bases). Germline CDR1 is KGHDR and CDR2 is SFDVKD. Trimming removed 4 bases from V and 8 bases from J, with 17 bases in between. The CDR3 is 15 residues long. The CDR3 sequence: CATSDPTRQTDEQFF. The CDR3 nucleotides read TGTGCCACCAGTGACCCTACTCGACAGACCGATGAGCAGTTCTTC.

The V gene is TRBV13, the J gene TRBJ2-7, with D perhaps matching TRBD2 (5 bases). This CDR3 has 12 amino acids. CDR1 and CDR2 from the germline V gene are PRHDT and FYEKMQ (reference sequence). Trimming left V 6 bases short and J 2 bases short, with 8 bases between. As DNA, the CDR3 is TGTGCCAGCAGTAGCGATCCCTACGAGCAGTACTTC. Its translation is CASSSDPYEQYF.

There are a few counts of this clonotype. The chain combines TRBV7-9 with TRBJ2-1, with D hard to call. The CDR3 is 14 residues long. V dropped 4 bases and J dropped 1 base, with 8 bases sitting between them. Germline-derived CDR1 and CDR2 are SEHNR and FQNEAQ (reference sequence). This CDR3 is CASSSLISYNEQFF. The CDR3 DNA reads TGTGCCAGCAGCTCGCTGATATCCTACAATGAGCAGTTCTTC.

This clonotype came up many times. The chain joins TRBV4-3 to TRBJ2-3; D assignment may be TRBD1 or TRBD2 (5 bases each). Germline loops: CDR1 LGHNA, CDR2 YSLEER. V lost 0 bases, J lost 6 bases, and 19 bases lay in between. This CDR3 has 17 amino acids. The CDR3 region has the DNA TGCGCCAGCAGCCAAGATCCGGCGGCAGGGACCCACGATACGCAGTATTTT. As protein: CASSQDPAAGTHDTQYF.

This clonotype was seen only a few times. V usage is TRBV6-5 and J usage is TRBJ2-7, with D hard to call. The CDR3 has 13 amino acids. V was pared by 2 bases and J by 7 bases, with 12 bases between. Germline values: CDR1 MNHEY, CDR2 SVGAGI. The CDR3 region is CASSYPSPQEQYF. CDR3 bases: TGTGCCAGCAGTTACCCATCCCCCCAGGAGCAGTACTTC.

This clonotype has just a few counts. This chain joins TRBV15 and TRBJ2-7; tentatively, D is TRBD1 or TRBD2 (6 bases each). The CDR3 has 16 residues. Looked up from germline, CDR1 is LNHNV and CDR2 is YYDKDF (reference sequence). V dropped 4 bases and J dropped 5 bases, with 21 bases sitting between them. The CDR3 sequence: CATSTQGLEGPDEQYF. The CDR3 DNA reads TGTGCCACCAGCACACAGGGACTCGAGGGGCCTGACGAGCAGTACTTC.

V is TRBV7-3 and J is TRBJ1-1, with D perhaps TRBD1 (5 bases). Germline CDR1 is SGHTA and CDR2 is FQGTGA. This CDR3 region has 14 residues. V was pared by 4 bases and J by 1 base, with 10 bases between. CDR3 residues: CASSSRQTNTEAFF. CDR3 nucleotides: TGTGCCAGCAGCTCCCGACAGACGAACACTGAAGCTTTCTTT.

Here the CDR3 DNA reads TGTGCTAGTGGTTTGGGGGACAGGGCGGCCGGGGAGCTGTTTTTT. Its protein is CASGLGDRAAGELFF. The chain combines TRBV12-5 with TRBJ2-2, with 9 bases aligning to TRBD1. The V and J ends lost 1 base and 6 bases, in that order; junction bases with no gene match: 3. The CDR3 extends over 15 amino acids. Germline loops: CDR1 LGHNT, CDR2 FRNRAP.

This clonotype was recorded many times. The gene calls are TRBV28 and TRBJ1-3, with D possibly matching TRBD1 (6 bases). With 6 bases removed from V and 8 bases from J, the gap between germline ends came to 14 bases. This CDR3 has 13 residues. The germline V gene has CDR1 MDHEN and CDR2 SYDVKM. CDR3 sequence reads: CASRNTGTYTIYF. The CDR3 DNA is TGTGCCAGCAGAAACACAGGGACCTACACCATATATTTT.

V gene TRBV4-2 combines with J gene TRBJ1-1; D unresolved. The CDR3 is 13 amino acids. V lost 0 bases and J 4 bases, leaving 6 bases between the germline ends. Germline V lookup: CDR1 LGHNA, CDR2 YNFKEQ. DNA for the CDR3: TGTGCCAGCAGCCAAGATCCCTTCACTGAAGCTTTCTTT. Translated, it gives CASSQDPFTEAFF.

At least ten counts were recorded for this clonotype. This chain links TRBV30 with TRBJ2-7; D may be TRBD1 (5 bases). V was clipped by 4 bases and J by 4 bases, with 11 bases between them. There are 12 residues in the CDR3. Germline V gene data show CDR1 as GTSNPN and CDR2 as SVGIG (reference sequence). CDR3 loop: CAWKGQGYEQYF. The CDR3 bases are TGTGCCTGGAAGGGGCAGGGTTACGAGCAGTACTTC.

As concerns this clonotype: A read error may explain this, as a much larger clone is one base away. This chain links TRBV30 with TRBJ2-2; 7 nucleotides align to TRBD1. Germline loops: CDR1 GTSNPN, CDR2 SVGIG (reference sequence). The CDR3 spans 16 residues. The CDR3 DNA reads TGTGCCTGGAGTCCACAGGGGTCCTACAGCACCAGGGAGCTGTTTTTT. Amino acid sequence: CAWSPQGSYSTRELFF.

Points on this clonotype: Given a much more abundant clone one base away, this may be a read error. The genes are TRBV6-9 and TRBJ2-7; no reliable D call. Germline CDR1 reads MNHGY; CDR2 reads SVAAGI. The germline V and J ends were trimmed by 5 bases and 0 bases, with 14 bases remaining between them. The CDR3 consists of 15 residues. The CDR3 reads CASSIDSNHSYEQYF. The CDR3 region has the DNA TGTGCCAGCAGTATCGACTCTAATCACTCCTACGAGCAGTACTTC.